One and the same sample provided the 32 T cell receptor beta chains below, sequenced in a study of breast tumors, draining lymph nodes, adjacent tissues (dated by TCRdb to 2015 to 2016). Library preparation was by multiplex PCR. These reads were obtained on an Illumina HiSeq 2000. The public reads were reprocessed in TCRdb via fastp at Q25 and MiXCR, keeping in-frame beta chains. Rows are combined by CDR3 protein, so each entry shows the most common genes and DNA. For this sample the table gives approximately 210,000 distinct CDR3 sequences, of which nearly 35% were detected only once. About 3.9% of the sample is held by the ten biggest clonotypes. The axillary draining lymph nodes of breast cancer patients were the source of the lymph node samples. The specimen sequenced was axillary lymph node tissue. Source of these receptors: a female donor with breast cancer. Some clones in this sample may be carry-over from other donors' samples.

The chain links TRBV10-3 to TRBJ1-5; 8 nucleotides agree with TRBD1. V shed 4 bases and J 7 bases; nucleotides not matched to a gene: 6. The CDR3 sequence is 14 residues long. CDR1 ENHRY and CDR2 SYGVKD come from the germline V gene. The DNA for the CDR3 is TGTGCCATCAGTGTGGGCAGGGGGCAGCAGCCCCAGCATTTT. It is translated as CAISVGRGQQPQHF.

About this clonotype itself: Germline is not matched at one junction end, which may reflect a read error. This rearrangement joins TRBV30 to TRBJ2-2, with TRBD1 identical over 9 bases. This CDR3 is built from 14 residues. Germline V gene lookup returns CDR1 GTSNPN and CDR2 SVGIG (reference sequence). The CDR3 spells CAQPGQGGPGKLFF. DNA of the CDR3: TGTGCCCAGCCGGGACAGGGAGGCCCCGGGAAGCTGTTTTTT.

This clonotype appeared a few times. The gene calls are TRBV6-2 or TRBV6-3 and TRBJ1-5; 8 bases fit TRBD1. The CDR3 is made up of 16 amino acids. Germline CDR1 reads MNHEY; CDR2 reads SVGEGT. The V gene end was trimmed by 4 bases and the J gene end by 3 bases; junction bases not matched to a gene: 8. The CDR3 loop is CASSFLPGQANQPQHF. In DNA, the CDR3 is TGTGCCAGCAGTTTCCTTCCGGGACAGGCCAATCAGCCCCAGCATTTT.

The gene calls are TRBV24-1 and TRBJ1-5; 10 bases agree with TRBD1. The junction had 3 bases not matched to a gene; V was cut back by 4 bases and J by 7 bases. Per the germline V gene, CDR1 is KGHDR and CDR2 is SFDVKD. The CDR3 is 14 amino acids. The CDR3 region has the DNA TGTGCCACCAGTGACCAGACAGGGGGCCAGCCCCAGCATTTT. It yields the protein CATSDQTGGQPQHF.

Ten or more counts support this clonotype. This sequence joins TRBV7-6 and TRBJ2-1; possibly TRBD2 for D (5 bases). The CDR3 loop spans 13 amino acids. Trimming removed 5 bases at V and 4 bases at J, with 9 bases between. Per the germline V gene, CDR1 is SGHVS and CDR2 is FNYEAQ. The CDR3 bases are TGTGCCAGCAGCCGCACTAGGTACAATGAGCAGTTCTTC. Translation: CASSRTRYNEQFF.

CDR3 coding DNA: TGTGCCAGCAGTGAATTAGGCGGGAGAGGCAATCAGCCCCAGCATTTT. It codes for CASSELGGRGNQPQHF. The chain carries TRBV25-1 and TRBJ1-5; D unclear. Trimming took 1 base from V and 2 from J, leaving 12 bases between them. CDR1 is MGHDK, CDR2 SYGVNS, per germline. The CDR3 contains 16 residues.

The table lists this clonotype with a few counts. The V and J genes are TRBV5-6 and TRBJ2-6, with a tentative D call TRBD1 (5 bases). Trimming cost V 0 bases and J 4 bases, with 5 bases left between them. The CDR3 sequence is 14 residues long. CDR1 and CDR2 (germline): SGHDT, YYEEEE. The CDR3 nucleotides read TGTGCCAGCAGCTTGGGGACAGGGGCCAACGTCCTGACTTTC. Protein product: CASSLGTGANVLTF.

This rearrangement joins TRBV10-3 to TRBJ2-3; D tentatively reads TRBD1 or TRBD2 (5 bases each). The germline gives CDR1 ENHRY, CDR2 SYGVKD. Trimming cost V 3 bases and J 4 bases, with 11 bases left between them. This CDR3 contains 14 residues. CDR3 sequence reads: CAISDSGSADTQYF. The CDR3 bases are TGTGCCATCAGTGATTCAGGGAGCGCAGATACGCAGTATTTT.

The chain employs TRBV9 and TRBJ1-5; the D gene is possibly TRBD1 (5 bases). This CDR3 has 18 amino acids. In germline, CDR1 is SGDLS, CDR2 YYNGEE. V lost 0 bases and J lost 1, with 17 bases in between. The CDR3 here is CASSVGGREGESNQPQHF. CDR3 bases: TGTGCCAGCAGCGTAGGGGGCAGGGAGGGCGAGAGCAATCAGCCCCAGCATTTT.

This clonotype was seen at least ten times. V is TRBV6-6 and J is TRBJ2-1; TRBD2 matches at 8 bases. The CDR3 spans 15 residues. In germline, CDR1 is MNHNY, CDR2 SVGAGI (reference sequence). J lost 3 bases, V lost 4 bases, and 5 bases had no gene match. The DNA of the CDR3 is TGTGCCAGCAGTTTCGGGGGGGCCTTCTACAATGAGCAGTTCTTC. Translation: CASSFGGAFYNEQFF.

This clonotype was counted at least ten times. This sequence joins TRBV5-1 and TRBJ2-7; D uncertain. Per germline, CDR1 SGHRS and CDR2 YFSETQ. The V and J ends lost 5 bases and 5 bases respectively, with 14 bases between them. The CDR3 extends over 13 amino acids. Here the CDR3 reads CASSWPVSDEQYF. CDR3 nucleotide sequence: TGCGCCAGCAGTTGGCCAGTGAGCGACGAGCAGTACTTC.

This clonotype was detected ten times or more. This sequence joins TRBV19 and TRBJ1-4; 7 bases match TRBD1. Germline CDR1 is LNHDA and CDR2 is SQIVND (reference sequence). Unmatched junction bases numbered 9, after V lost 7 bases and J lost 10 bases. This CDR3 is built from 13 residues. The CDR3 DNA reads TGTGCCAGTACGGACAGGCCCACTGGAAAACTGTTTTTT. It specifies CASTDRPTGKLFF.

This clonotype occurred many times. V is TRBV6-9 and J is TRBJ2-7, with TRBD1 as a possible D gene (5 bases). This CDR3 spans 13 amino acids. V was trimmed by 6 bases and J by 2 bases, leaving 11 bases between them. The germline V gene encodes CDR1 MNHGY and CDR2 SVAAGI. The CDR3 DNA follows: TGTGCCAGCAGGGAAAGGGGCCCCTACGAGCAGTACTTC. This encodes CASRERGPYEQYF.

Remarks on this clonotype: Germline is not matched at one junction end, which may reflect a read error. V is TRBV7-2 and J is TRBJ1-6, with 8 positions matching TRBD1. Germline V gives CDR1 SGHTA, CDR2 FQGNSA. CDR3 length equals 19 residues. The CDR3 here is CASSLTGAVNYGYNSPLHF. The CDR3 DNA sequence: TGCGCCAGCAGCTTGACAGGGGCTGTCAACTATGGCTATAATTCACCCCTCCACTTT. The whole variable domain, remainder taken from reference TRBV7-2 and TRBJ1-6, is GAGVSQSPSNKVTEKGKDVELRCDPISGHTALYWYRQSLGQGLEFLIYFQGNSAPDKSGLPSDRFSAERTGGSVSTLTIQRTQQEDSAVYLCASSLTGAVNYGYNSPLHFGNGTRLTVT.

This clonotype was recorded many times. In DNA, the CDR3 is TGTGCCAGCAGCCGAGGAACTAACTATGGCTACACCTTC. Translation gives CASSRGTNYGYTF. V gene TRBV7-9 combines with J gene TRBJ1-2; unclear D gene. Germline assignment: CDR1 SEHNR and CDR2 FQNEAQ (reference sequence). The CDR3 length is 13 residues. The germline V and J ends were trimmed by 5 bases and 0 bases, with 7 bases remaining between them.

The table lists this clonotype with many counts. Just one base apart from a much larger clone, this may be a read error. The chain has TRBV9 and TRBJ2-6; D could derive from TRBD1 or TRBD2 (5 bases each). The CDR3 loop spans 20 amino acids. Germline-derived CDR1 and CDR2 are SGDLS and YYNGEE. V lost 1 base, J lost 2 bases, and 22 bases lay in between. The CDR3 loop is CASSVSPSPTQGAGANVLTF. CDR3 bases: TGTGCCAGCAGCGTATCCCCCTCTCCGACCCAGGGAGCTGGGGCCAACGTCCTGACTTTC.

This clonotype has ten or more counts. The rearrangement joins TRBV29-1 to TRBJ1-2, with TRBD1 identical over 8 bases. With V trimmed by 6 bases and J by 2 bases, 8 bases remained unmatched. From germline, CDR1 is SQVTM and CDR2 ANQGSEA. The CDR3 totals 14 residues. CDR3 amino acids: CSVFGTGENYGYTF. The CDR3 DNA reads TGCAGCGTCTTCGGGACAGGAGAAAACTATGGCTACACCTTC.

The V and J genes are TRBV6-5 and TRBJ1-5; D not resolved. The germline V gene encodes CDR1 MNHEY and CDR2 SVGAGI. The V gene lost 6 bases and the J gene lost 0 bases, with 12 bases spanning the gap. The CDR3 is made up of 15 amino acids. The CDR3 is CASRPTRNSNQPQHF. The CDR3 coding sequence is TGTGCCAGCAGACCAACACGCAATAGCAATCAGCCCCAGCATTTT.

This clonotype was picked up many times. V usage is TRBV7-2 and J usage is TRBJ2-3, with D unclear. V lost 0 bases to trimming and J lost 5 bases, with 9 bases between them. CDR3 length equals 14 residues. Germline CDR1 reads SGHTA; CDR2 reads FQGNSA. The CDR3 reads CASSLAIALDTQYF. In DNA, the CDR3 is TGTGCCAGCAGCTTAGCGATCGCATTAGATACGCAGTATTTT.

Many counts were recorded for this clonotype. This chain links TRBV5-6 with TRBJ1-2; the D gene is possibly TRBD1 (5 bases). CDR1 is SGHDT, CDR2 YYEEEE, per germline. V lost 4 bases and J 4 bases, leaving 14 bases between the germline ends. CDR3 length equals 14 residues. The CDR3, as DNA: TGTGCCAGCAGCCCTCGCGGGGCCGGCTATGGCTACACCTTC. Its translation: CASSPRGAGYGYTF. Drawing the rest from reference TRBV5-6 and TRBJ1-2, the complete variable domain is DAGVTQSPTHLIKTRGQQVTLRCSPKSGHDTVSWYQQALGQGPQFIFQYYEEEERQRGNFPDRFSGHQFPNYSSELNVNALLLGDSALYLCASSPRGAGYGYTFGSGTRLTVV.

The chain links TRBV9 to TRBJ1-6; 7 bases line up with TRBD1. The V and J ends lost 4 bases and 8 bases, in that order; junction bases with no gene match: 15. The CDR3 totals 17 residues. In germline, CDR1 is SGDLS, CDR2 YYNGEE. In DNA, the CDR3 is TGTGCCAGCAGCCCCGGGGGCACAGGGGAAGGTCATTCACCCCTCCACTTT. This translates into CASSPGGTGEGHSPLHF. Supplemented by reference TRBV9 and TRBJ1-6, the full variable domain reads DSGVTQTPKHLITATGQRVTLRCSPRSGDLSVYWYQQSLDQGLQFLIQYYNGEERAKGNILERFSAQQFPDLHSELNLSSLELGDSALYFCASSPGGTGEGHSPLHFGNGTRLTVT.

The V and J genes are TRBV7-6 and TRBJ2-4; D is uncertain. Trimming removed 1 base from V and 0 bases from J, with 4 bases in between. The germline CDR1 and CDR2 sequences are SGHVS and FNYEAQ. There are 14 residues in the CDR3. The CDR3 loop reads CASSLGEAKNIQYF. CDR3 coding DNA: TGTGCCAGCAGCTTAGGCGAAGCCAAAAACATTCAGTACTTC.

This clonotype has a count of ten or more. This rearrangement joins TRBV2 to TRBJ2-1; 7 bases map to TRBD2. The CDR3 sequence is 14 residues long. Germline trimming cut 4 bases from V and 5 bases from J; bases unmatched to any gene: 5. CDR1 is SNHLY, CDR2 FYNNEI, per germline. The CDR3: CASSVYRGDNEQFF. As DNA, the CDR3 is TGTGCCAGCAGTGTTTACCGGGGGGACAATGAGCAGTTCTTC. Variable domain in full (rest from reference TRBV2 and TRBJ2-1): EPEVTQTPSHQVTQMGQEVILRCVPISNHLYFYWYRQILGQKVEFLVSFYNNEISEKSEIFDDQFSVERPDGSNFTLKIRSTKLEDSAMYFCASSVYRGDNEQFFGPGTRLTVL.

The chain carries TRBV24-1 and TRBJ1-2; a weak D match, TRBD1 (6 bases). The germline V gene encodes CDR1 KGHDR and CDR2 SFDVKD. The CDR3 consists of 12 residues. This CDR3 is CAQTGPGDGYTF. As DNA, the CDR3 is TGTGCGCAGACAGGACCTGGGGATGGCTACACCTTC.

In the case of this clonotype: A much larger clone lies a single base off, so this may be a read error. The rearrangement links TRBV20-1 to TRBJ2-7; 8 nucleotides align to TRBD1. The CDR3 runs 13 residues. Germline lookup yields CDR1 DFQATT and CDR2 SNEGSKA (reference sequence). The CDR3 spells CSAADRVSYAQYF. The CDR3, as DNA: TGCAGTGCCGCGGACAGGGTCTCCTACGCGCAGTACTTC.

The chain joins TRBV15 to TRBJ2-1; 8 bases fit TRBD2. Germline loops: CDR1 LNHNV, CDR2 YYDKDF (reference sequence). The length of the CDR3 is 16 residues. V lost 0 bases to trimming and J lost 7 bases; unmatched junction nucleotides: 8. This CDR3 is CATSRESGLAWNEQFF. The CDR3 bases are TGTGCCACCAGCAGAGAATCAGGACTAGCCTGGAATGAGCAGTTCTTC.

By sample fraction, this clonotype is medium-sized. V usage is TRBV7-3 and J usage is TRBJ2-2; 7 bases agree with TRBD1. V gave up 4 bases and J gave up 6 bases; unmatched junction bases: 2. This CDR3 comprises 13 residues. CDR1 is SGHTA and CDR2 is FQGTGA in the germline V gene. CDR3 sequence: CASSSTGAGELFF. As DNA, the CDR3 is TGTGCCAGCAGCTCAACAGGGGCCGGGGAGCTGTTTTTT.

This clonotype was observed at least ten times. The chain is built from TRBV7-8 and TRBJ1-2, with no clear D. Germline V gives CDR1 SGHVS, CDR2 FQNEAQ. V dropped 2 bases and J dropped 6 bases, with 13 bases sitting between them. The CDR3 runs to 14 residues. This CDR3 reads CASSLTGISHGYTF. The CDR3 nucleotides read TGTGCCAGCAGCTTAACGGGGATCAGTCATGGCTACACCTTC.

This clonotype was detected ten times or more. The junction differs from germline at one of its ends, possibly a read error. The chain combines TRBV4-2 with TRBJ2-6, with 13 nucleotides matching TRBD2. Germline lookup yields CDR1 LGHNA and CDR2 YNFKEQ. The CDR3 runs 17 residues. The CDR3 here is CANSQGLAGVGANVLTF. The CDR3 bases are TGTGCCAACAGCCAAGGACTAGCGGGAGTTGGGGCCAACGTCCTGACTTTC.

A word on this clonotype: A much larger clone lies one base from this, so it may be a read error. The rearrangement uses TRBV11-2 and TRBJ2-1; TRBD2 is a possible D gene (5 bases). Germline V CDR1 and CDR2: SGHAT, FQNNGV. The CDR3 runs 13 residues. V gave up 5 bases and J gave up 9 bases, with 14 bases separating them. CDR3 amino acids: CASSRTGPTEQFF. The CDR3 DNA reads TGTGCCAGCAGCCGGACTGGCCCCACTGAGCAGTTCTTC.

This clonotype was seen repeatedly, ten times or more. This chain's CDR3 is CASSLAIAVGTDTQYF. The CDR3 DNA reads as TGTGCCAGCAGCTTAGCGATAGCGGTGGGCACAGATACGCAGTATTTT. The chain joins TRBV7-2 to TRBJ2-3; a possible D gene is TRBD2 (6 bases). V lost 0 bases to trimming and J lost 1 base, with 11 bases between them. The CDR3 is 16 amino acids. Germline CDR1 SGHTA, CDR2 FQGNSA. The complete variable domain, with remaining parts taken from reference TRBV7-2 and TRBJ2-3, reads GAGVSQSPSNKVTEKGKDVELRCDPISGHTALYWYRQSLGQGLEFLIYFQGNSAPDKSGLPSDRFSAERTGGSVSTLTIQRTQQEDSAVYLCASSLAIAVGTDTQYFGPGTRLTVL.

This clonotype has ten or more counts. CDR3 in amino acids: CASSSSWLGQGSTGELFF. DNA of the CDR3: TGTGCCAGCAGCTCCTCGTGGCTCGGACAGGGGAGTACCGGGGAGCTGTTTTTT. This chain links TRBV7-9 with TRBJ2-2, with 9 bases identical to TRBD1. This CDR3 spans 18 amino acids. Germline V gene lookup returns CDR1 SEHNR and CDR2 FQNEAQ (reference sequence). Trimming at V came to 4 bases and at J to 5 bases, leaving 14 bases not matched to a gene.